This T cell receptor (beta chain) was captured in a study of blood T cell repertoires in COVID-19. The wider study: There were acute and convalescent COVID-19 samples, and they came from the United States, Italy and Spain. T cells, B-cell-depleted T cells, or PBMCs provided the cDNA or gDNA that served as material.

This clone showed up just once. TCRdb's copy holds only in-frame clones and misses some; the assay was immunoSEQ multiplex PCR. The repertoire consists of 110,000 or so clones, with around 83% occurring once and the leading ten covering just over 15%. The V end lost 10 bases, the J end lost 0 bases, and 13 bases lay between the germline ends. This CDR3 is built from 14 residues. Looked up from germline, CDR1 is SEHNR and CDR2 is FQNEAQ (reference sequence). The specimen was peripheral blood. V usage is TRBV7-9 and J usage is TRBJ2-1; D not resolved. This TCR was recovered from a woman older than 75 with acute or convalescent COVID-19. In DNA, the CDR3 is TGTGCCACCCTTCTTTCGAGCTCCTACAATGAGCAGTTCTTC. Its translation: CATLLSSSYNEQFF.